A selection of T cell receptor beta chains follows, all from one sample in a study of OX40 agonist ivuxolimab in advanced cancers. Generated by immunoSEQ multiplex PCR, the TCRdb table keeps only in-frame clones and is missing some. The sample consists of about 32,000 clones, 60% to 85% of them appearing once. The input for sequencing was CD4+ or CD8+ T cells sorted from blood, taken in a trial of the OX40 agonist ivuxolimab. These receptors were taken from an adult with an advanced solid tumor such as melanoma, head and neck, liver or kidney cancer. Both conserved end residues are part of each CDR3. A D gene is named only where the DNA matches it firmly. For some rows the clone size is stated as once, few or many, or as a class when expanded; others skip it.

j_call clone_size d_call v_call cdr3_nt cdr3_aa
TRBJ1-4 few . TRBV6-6 TGTGCCAGCAGTCGGCTGGCAGCACTTAATGAAAAACTGTTTTTT CASSRLAALNEKLFF
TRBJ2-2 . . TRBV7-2 TGTGCCAGCAGCTTAGATCGGCGGCGGCCCGGGGAGCTGTTTTTT CASSLDRRRPGELFF
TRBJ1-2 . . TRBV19 TGTGCCAGTAGTCAACGGATTATTAACTATGGCTACACCTTC CASSQRIINYGYTF
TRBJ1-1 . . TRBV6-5 TGTGCCAGCAGTTACTCTTTCACGCGAGGGCGCACTGAAGCTTTCTTT CASSYSFTRGRTEAFF
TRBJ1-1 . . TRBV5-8 TGTGCCAGCAGCTTGATACAGGAGAACACTGAAGCTTTCTTT CASSLIQENTEAFF
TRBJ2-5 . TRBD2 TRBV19 TGTGCCAGTAGTCAAGCCCTAGCGGGGGGACGAGAGACCCAGTACTTC CASSQALAGGRETQYF
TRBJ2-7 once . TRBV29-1 TGCAGCGTCCGGGACACCTCCTACGAGCAGTACTTC CSVRDTSYEQYF
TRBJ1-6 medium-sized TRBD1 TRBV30 TGTGCCTGGGGAGCAGGGGGCGGCTCACCCCTCCACTTT CAWGAGGGSPLHF
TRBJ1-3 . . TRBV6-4 TGTGCCAGCAGTTATCGAAACACCATATATTTT CASSYRNTIYF
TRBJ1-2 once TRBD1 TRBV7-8 TGTGCCAGCAGCTGGGGACAGGGCTTTGGCTACACCTTC CASSWGQGFGYTF
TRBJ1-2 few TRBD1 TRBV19 TGTGCCAGTAGCCTACAGGGGGCGATAGGCTACACCTTC CASSLQGAIGYTF
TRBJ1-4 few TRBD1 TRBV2 TGTGCCAGCAGGATAGGACAGGGGGCGTTTGAAAAACTGTTTTTT CASRIGQGAFEKLFF
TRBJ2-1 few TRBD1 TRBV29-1 TGCAGCGTTGAAGATCAGGGACAGGGTACTGCTGAGCAGTTCTTC CSVEDQGQGTAEQFF
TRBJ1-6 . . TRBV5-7 TGTGCCAGCAGCTTGGCCTATAATTCACCCCTCCACTTT CASSLAYNSPLHF
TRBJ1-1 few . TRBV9 TGTGCCAGCAGCGTTGCAGGATTGAACACTGAAGCTTTCTTT CASSVAGLNTEAFF
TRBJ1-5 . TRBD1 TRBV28 TGTGGGACAGGGGGCAGGAACAATCAGCCCCAGCATTTT CGTGGRNNQPQHF
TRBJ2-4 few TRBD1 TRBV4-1 TGCGCCAGCAGCCATATCGGGACAGTCCAAAACATTCAGTACTTC CASSHIGTVQNIQYF
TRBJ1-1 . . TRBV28 TGTGCCAGCAGTGGGCGGAGGGAAGCTTTCTTT CASSGRREAFF